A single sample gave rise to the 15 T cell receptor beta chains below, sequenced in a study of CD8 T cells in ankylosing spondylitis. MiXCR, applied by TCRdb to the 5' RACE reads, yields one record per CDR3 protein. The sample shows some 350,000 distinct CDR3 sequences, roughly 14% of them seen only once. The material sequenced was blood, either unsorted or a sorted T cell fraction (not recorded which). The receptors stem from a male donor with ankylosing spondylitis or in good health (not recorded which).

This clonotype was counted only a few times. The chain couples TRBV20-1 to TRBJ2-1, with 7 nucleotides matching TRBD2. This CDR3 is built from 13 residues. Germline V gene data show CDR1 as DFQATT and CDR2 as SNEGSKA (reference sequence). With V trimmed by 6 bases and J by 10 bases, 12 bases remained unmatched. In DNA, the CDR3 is TGCAGTGCGAGGGAGGGCCGTGAAGGAGAGCAGTTCTTC. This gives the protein CSAREGREGEQFF.

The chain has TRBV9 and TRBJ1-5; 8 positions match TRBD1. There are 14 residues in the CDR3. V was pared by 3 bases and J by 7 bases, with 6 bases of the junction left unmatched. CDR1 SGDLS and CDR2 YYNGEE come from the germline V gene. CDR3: CASSDDRTGQPQHF. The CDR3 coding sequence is TGTGCCAGCAGCGACGACAGGACAGGGCAGCCCCAGCATTTT. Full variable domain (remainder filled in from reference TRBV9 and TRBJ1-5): DSGVTQTPKHLITATGQRVTLRCSPRSGDLSVYWYQQSLDQGLQFLIQYYNGEERAKGNILERFSAQQFPDLHSELNLSSLELGDSALYFCASSDDRTGQPQHFGDGTRLSIL.

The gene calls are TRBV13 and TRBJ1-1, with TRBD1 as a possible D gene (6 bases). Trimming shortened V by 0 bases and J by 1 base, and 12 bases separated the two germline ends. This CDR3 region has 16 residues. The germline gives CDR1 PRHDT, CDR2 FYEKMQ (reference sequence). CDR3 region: CASSLGGASGNTEAFF. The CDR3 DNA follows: TGTGCCAGCAGCTTAGGGGGGGCCTCCGGGAACACTGAAGCTTTCTTT.

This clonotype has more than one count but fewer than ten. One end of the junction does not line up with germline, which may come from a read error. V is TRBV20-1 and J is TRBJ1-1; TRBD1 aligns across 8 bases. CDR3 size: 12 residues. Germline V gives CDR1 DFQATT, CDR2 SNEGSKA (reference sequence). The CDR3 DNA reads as TGCAGTGGTAGAGGGACAGGTCCTGAAGCTTTCTTT. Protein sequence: CSGRGTGPEAFF.

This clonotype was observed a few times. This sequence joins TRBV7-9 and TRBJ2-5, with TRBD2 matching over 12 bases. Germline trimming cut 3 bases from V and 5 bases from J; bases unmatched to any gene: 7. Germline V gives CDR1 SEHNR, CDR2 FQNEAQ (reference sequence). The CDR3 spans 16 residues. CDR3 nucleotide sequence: TGTGCCAGCAGCTTGACTAGCGGGAGAAGTGATGAGACCCAGTACTTC. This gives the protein CASSLTSGRSDETQYF.

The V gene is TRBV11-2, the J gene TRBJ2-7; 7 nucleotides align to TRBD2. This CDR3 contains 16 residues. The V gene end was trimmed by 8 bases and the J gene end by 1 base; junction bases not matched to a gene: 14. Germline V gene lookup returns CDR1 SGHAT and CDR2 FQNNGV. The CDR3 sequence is CASGRGKAGISYEQYF. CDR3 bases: TGTGCCAGCGGCCGGGGTAAAGCGGGGATATCCTACGAGCAGTACTTC. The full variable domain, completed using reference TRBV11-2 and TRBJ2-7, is EAGVAQSPRYKIIEKRQSVAFWCNPISGHATLYWYQQILGQGPKLLIQFQNNGVVDDSQLPKDRFSAERLKGVDSTLKIQPAKLEDSAVYLCASGRGKAGISYEQYFGPGTRLTVT.

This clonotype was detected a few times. The CDR3 nucleotides read TGCAGTTCCAGACTAGCGGGGAACACCGGGGAGCTGTTTTTT. Its translation is CSSRLAGNTGELFF. This chain joins TRBV20-1 and TRBJ2-2, with 10 nucleotides matching TRBD2. The CDR3 sequence is 14 residues long. CDR1 and CDR2 from the germline V gene are DFQATT and SNEGSKA (reference sequence). V dropped 8 bases and J dropped 1; count of bases not matched to a gene: 4.

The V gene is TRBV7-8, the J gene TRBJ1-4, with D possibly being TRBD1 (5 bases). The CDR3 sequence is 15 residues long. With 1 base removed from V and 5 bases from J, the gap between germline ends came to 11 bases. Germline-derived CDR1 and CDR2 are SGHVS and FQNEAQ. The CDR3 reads CASSLDGTGNEKLFF. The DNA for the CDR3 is TGTGCCAGCAGCTTAGACGGGACGGGGAATGAAAAACTGTTTTTT.

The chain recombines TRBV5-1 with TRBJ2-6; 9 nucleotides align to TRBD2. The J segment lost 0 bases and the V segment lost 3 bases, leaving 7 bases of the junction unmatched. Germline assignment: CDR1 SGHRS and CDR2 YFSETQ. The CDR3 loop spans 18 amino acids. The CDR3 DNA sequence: TGCGCCAGCAGCTCCGCACTAGCGGGCGTCTCTGGGGCCAACGTCCTGACTTTC. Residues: CASSSALAGVSGANVLTF.

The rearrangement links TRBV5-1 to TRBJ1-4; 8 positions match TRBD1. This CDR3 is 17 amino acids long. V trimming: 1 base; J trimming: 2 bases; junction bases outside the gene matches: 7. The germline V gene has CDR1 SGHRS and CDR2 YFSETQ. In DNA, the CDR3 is TGCGCCAGCAGCTTGAGACAGGGGAGAGGGACTAATGAAAAACTGTTTTTT. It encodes CASSLRQGRGTNEKLFF.

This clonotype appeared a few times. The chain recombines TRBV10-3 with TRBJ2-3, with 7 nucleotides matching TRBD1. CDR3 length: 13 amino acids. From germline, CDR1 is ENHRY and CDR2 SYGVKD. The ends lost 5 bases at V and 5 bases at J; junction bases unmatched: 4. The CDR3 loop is CAISRRGQDTQYF. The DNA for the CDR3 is TGTGCCATCAGTCGTAGGGGGCAAGATACGCAGTATTTT.

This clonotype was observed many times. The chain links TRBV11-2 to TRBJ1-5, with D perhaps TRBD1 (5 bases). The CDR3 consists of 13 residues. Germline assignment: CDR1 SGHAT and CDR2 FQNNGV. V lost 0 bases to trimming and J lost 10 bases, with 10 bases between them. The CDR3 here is CASSLDRGNPQHF. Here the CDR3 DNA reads TGTGCCAGCAGCTTAGATCGGGGGAACCCCCAGCATTTT.

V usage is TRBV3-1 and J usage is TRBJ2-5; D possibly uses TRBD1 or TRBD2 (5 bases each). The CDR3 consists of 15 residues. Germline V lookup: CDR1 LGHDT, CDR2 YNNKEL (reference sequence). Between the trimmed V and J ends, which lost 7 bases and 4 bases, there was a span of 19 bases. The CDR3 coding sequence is TGTGCCAGCACCAATGGACCTCAGAGGGGAGAGACCCAGTACTTC. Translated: CASTNGPQRGETQYF.

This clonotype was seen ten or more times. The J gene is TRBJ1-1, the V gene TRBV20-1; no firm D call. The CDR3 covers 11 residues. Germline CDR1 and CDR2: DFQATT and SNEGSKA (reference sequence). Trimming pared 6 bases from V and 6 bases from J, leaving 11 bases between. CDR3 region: CSADGRAEAFF. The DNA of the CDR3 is TGCAGTGCCGATGGAAGGGCTGAAGCTTTCTTT.

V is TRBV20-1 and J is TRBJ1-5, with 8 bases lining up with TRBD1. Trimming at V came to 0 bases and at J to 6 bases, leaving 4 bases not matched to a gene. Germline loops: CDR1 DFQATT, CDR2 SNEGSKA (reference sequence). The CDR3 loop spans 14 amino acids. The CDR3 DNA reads TGCAGTGCTAGAGATCTACAGGGGGGTCAGCCCCAGCATTTT. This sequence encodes CSARDLQGGQPQHF.